This T cell receptor beta chain was sequenced for a study of cytomegalovirus exposure and HLA in healthy donors. The PCR ran on 60 Vbeta and 13 Jbeta primers. Some clones are missing from TCRdb's copy, which holds only in-frame ones; the method was immunoSEQ multiplex PCR. The table includes 160,000 or so clones, roughly 85% detected once. CDR1 and CDR2 (germline): SGHNT, YENEEA. V lost 5 bases and J 0 bases, leaving 13 bases between the germline ends. The CDR3 is made up of 15 amino acids. Healthy bone marrow donors formed the donor group. The rearrangement links TRBV11-3 to TRBJ1-1, with D maybe TRBD1 (5 bases). Material: PBMCs. The receptor was isolated from a woman in her forties in good health and CMV-seronegative. In DNA, the CDR3 is TGTGCCAGCAGCCCAGGAGGGGTTTTGAACACTGAAGCTTTCTTT. Protein sequence: CASSPGGVLNTEAFF.